This T cell receptor (beta chain) was captured in a study of human T cells and chemical hapten exposure. Each CDR3 protein is one row after TCRdb ran MiXCR on the RACE reads. The table includes 65,000 to 95,000 distinct CDR3 sequences, around 6.7% detected once. With 3 bases clipped from V and 0 bases from J, the junction kept 5 bases outside the gene matches. Germline V gene sequence: CDR1 LNHDA, CDR2 SQIVND (reference sequence). This CDR3 is built from 16 residues. Specified time point: patch test 2, 6 weeks after DPC sensitization. This sample's treatment: therapeutic diphenylcyclopropenone sensitization with weekly scalp DPC.

The V and J genes are TRBV19 and TRBJ2-1; 7 bases map to TRBD2. This clonotype was sampled from a woman in her thirties with alopecia areata. Some clones in this sample may be carry-over from other donors' samples. The sample here was whole blood, taken in connection with sensitization to the hapten diphenylcyclopropenone (DPC). CDR3 nucleotide sequence: TGTGCCAGTAGTATTATCCGGGGGGTCTCCTACAATGAGCAGTTCTTC. Translation: CASSIIRGVSYNEQFF.